This TCR beta chain was documented in a study of T cells in Graves' hyperthyroidism and ophthalmopathy. Findings and caveats of the study: The majority of expanded thyroid clonotypes above 0.001 also appeared in blood. Model predictions of ophthalmopathy came a median around 7.1 months before onset.

Template material for amplifying TCR beta CDR3 regions consisted of RNA transcripts. The study used the HTBI primer set for a first-round RT-PCR of the TCR CDR3. Using its own MiXCR run on the multiplex PCR reads, TCRdb lists one record per CDR3 protein. The sample carries about 360,000 distinct CDR3 sequences, around 13% recorded once. The table lists this clonotype with many counts. Its antigen is not known. The CDR3 totals 15 residues. V gave up 5 bases and J gave up 9 bases; unmatched junction bases: 9. Germline V gives CDR1 DFQATT, CDR2 SNEGSKA (reference sequence). J is TRBJ2-1 and V is TRBV20-1; 14 nucleotides line up with TRBD2. Sample: blood. This receptor was taken from a woman aged 18-29 years with Graves' hyperthyroidism. CDR3 nucleotide sequence: TGCAGTGCTTCTGGGGGACTAGCGGGAGTTGGTGAGCAGTTCTTC. As protein: CSASGGLAGVGEQFF.